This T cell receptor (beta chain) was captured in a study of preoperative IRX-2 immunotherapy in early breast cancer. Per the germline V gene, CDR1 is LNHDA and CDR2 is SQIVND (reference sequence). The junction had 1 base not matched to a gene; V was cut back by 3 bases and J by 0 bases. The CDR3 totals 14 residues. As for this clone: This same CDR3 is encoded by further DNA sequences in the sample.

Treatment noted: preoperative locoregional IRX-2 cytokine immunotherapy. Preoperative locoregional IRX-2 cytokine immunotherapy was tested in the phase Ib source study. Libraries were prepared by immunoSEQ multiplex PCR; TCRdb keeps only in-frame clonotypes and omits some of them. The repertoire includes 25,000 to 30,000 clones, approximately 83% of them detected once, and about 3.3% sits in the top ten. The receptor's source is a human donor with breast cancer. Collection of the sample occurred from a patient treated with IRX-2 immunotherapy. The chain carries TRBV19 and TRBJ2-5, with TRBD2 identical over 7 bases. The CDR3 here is CASSIGGNQETQYF. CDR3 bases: TGTGCCAGTAGTATCGGGGGGAACCAAGAGACCCAGTACTTC.